One T cell receptor (beta chain) is described in this entry. Which antigen it targets is not known. Base qualities are not recorded, but no much larger clone differs from it by a single base. Receptor libraries were prepared by the immunoSEQ multiplex PCR assay. A mixture of 60 forward primers for TCR Vbeta segments and 13 reverse primers for TCR Jbeta segments was used in the multiplex PCR. A multiplex PCR assay on genomic DNA amplified the CDR3 region of rearranged TCR beta genes. The amplified TCR beta libraries were sequenced on the Illumina HiSeq System as 87-base-pair reads. The authors' analysis ran thus. In a later analysis, tens of millions of unique TCR beta chains were counted across the roughly 670 repertoires, and approximately 9.9 million of these chains were shared by at least two donors. Raw reads were error-corrected and collapsed into unique sequences with a nearest-neighbor algorithm that merged closely related sequences to remove PCR and sequencing errors. To assign V, D and J gene segments, CDR3 sequences were aligned to IMGT reference sequences. For a sequence to be retained, a match of at least six nucleotides to both a V gene segment and a J gene segment was required. A rearrangement was called productive if the CDR3 had no stop codons and remained in frame with V and J, and every other rearrangement was called non-productive. Following IMGT convention, CDR3 was defined as the stretch from the second conserved V-encoded cysteine to the conserved J-encoded phenylalanine. Sequences without an unambiguous match to a single V gene segment were excluded from the earlier analysis of about 630 of the donors. An earlier analysis of 500 to 600 of the donors classified V segments as functional when productive rearrangements were above 56.7% and as segregating when the standard deviation between donors was above 5%. A statistical classification framework was built for diagnosing cytomegalovirus status from the catalog of TCR beta chain sequences. In a later analysis, TCR nucleotide sequences were compared against IMGT/GENE-DB human TR gene sequences so that V and J genes could be assigned. The TCRdist pipeline was used in a later analysis to assign CDR3 sequences and most-parsimonious VDJ recombination scenarios. A later analysis defined each TCR beta chain by its CDR3 amino acid sequence plus V-gene family, and excluded reads lacking a unique V-gene family. In a later analysis, 450 to 600 highly shared, low-generation-probability nucleotide sequences were removed to address suspected cross-contamination and a sequencing artifact. For each public chain, a later analysis derived a clonal expansion index from normalized ranks of inferred template counts within each repertoire. In a later analysis, generation probabilities were computed with a VDJ recombination model fitted to out-of-frame rearrangements, and the resulting probabilities were checked against IGoR. In a later analysis, hypergeometric tests were used to score TCR-TCR, TCR-HLA and TCR-CMV co-occurrence, with a repertoire-size bias correction applied to TCR pairs. In a later analysis, false discovery rates were estimated by permuting HLA or CMV assignments 20 times. In a later analysis, co-occurring TCRs were grouped using DBSCAN, and TCRdist sequence similarity was added for clustering within HLA-allele-positive subsets. Repertoires with fewer than 30,000 or more than 120,000 public chains, plus five repertoires with anomalous nucleotide sharing, were excluded from co-occurrence clustering. TCRdb obtained this table from immuneACCESS and retained in-frame rearrangements with V and J assigned. These tables miss some clones; where compared with another copy, unresolved V genes account for less than half of the shortfall, and the remainder is unexplained. V and J calls and clone size are as listed in that table; D and trimming were resolved from the DNA. The sample table records around 280,000 clones; 85% to 90% of these occur just once. The ten biggest clones cover around 2.1% of the sample.

The cohort consisted of 600 or so healthy bone marrow donors. All cohort members were sampled while nominally healthy, although unrecorded immune exposures were likely present. The donor tested CMV seronegative and was one of the 352 seronegative cohort members. A peripheral blood sample was provided by each donor, and peripheral blood mononuclear cells were used for TCR beta sequencing. The Qiagen DNeasy Blood Extraction Kit was used to extract genomic DNA from the blood cell samples. The CDR3 sequence holds 15 residues, the cysteine and phenylalanine included. The CDR3 DNA has 45 bases and is translated from base 1. Per the germline V gene (reference sequence), PRHDT is the CDR1 and FYEKMQ is the CDR2. After removal of 5 bases from V and 5 bases from J, the junction retains 12 bases not matched to a gene. These data belong to a study of cytomegalovirus exposure and HLA in healthy donors (dated by TCRdb to about 2017). General notes on the study: In an earlier analysis of some 610 of the donors, 276 Gb of sequence data and 120 million or so unique TCR beta sequences from about 179 million T cells were reported. Approximately 300 gigabases of sequencing data and tens of millions of unique TCR sequences made up an early release that covered some 640 HLA-typed donors. Among the roughly 410 genotyped donors, under 90% belonged to the genetic ancestry cluster associated with self-reported Caucasian donors. The study aimed to test whether signatures of past pathogen exposure could be identified by cataloging public T cell receptors. The study profiled the T cell repertoires of hundreds of subjects by immunosequencing and related them to cytomegalovirus serostatus. A separate validation cohort of over a hundred different subjects was used in addition to the 666-subject first cohort. The study combined high-throughput TCR immunosequencing, statistical association of individual TCRs with disease status, and machine learning to predict cytomegalovirus infection status. A later analysis re-examined previously published TCR beta repertoires from 610 or so donors and added high-resolution HLA genotyping to investigate patterns of TCR occurrence. The later analysis used no new phenotypic data to find candidate immune exposures, relying instead on TCR beta sequences and their occurrence across donors. An earlier analysis of fewer than 700 of the donors applied high-throughput TCR beta sequencing to assess whether each TCR beta V gene segment acted as functional or pseudogenic. Donor age, sex, ethnicity and CMV serostatus were compiled together with the repertoire data. A later genetic analysis took genome-wide SNP genotypes for about three fifths of the 666 donors and used that subset as a discovery cohort. All discovery cohort repertoires had been generated using a single sequencing platform. Both class I and class II loci were covered by HLA typing, at four-digit resolution. The number of donors typed differed by locus, with 629-630 for A, B, C, DRB1 and DQB1, 522 for DQA1, approximately 570 for DPA1, and around 430 for DPB1. A handful of DR-DQ haplotypes were treated as single units for association and clustering because of strong linkage in the cohort. Among around 400 genotyped donors of the cohort, an average of roughly 230,000 unique TCR beta nucleotide sequences was sequenced per donor, of which about 20% were non-productive.

The investigation overall reported the following: A further reported finding was that TCR beta sequences accurately predicted the HLA-A and HLA-B alleles for most subjects in the first cohort. Because some donors lacked HLA typing at each locus, the association tests relied only on the typed subset. Around 16 rarely observed V segments, including chromosome 9 orphons, were excluded from the earlier analysis of approximately 600 of the donors because counts were too low. Because the 87-base-pair reads could not distinguish some IMGT-functional V segments, including TRBV6-2 and TRBV6-3, those segments were excluded. In this cohort, only TCR beta chains were sequenced, and detectable features were limited by the absence of alpha or paired-chain data. A total of roughly 160 TCR beta chains were listed by the study as associated with cytomegalovirus. The classifier was reported to diagnose cytomegalovirus status with high specificity and sensitivity in both the original cohort and the validation cohort. According to a later analysis, parvovirus B19, influenza, CMV and Epstein-Barr virus appeared linked to several top co-occurrence clusters. Immune exposure information for the cohort was limited to CMV serostatus. A later analysis found that TCR association rates varied across HLA loci, with DRB1 alleles showing the most associated TCRs and HLA-C alleles the fewest. A cluster of highly shared sequence variants was judged likely to be a technical artifact of the sequencing pipeline. According to a later genetic analysis, donors in an Asian-associated ancestry cluster had fewer N-insertions in productive TCRs than the approximately 690-donor mean. Correlated functional status among segregating V segments might be attributable to linkage disequilibrium, but an unknown experimental factor could not be ruled out. It was suggested by the authors that the approach could potentially be generalized to other disease states and immunological phenotypes. In an earlier analysis of around 500 of the donors, most TCR beta V segments appeared in productive rearrangements about 87% or about 30% of the time, broadly matching IMGT annotations. In vitro tests confirmed that a few of the cytomegalovirus-associated TCR beta chains recognize cytomegalovirus antigens. Strong co-occurrence of HLA alleles, especially DR and DQ, made assigning TCR associations to individual alleles difficult. In a later analysis, HLA-associated TCR beta chains showed more clonal expansion and lower generation probabilities than non-associated chains that were equally common. A later genetic analysis associated a missense DCLRE1C variant with V-gene and J-gene trimming of TCR beta chains, and an independent cohort replicated the association. The presence/absence analyses assumed that sequencing depth was roughly uniform across donors, and that assumption may not be true. While some public TCRs were present in many individuals, most TCR sequences turned up only very rarely across donors. In a later analysis, most CMV-associated TCR beta chains were found to appear HLA-restricted, with HLA associations seemingly driven largely by CMV exposure. In a later analysis, 16,951 TCR beta sequences were associated with specific HLA alleles at a false discovery rate of 0.05.

What was sequenced was PBMCs. The chain links TRBV13 with TRBJ2-7, and TRBD1 matches 7 of the central bases. The TCR comes from a woman younger than 35 in good health and CMV-seronegative. The nucleotides are TGTGCCAGCAGCCTGACGCTACAGGGGTTCCACGAGCAGTACTTC. It translates as CASSLTLQGFHEQYF.